This TCR beta chain was obtained from a study of cytomegalovirus exposure and HLA in healthy donors (dated by TCRdb to 2016 to 2017). Turning to the overall study: An earlier analysis of some 600 of the donors reported 276 Gb of sequence data and 95 million to 130 million unique TCR beta sequences obtained from roughly 170 million T cells. HLA typing included class I and class II loci at four-digit resolution. Because of strong linkage in the cohort, 4 to 6 DR-DQ haplotypes were treated as single units for association and clustering. Among the roughly 400 genotyped donors, around 81% belonged to the genetic ancestry cluster associated with self-reported Caucasian donors. A later analysis re-analyzed previously published TCR beta repertoires from roughly 690 donors and added high-resolution HLA genotyping to study TCR occurrence patterns. Typing coverage varied by locus: about 629-640 donors for A, B, C, DRB1 and DQB1; approximately 560 for DQA1; more than 600 for DPA1; roughly 450 for DPB1. All discovery cohort repertoires had been generated using a single sequencing platform. The study was designed to test whether signatures of past pathogen exposure could be identified by cataloging public T cell receptors. The study combined high-throughput TCR immunosequencing, statistical association of individual TCRs with disease status, and machine learning to predict cytomegalovirus infection status. Approximately 300 gigabases of sequencing data and 75 million to 85 million unique TCR sequences made up an early release that covered several hundred HLA-typed donors. An earlier analysis of fewer than 750 of the donors used high-throughput TCR beta sequencing to judge whether each TCR beta V gene segment behaved as functional or pseudogenic. Rather than drawing on any new phenotypic data, the later analysis identified candidate immune exposures from TCR beta sequences and the way those sequences occurred across donors. Besides the first cohort of roughly 700 subjects, a separate validation cohort made up of roughly 120 different subjects was used. Among over 350 genotyped donors of the cohort, an average of about 240,000 unique TCR beta nucleotide sequences were sequenced per donor, about a sixth of them non-productive. Donor age, sex, ethnicity and CMV serostatus were compiled alongside the repertoire data. A later genetic analysis took genome-wide SNP genotypes for about 65% of the 666 donors and used that subset as a discovery cohort. The study profiled the T cell repertoires of hundreds of subjects by immunosequencing and related them to cytomegalovirus serostatus. Summary of the overall study and its limitations: In a later analysis, 16,951 TCR beta sequences were associated with specific HLA alleles at a false discovery rate of 0.05. The 87-base-pair reads could not distinguish some IMGT-functional V segments, including TRBV6-2 and TRBV6-3, so those segments were excluded. Correlated functional status among segregating V segments might reflect linkage disequilibrium, but an unknown experimental factor could not be ruled out. Because some donors lacked HLA typing at each locus, the association tests relied only on the typed subset. It was suggested by the authors that the approach could potentially be generalized to other disease states and immunological phenotypes. The earlier analysis of almost 600 of the donors excluded approximately 17 rarely observed V segments, including chromosome 9 orphons, because counts were too low. For the cohort, immune exposure information was limited to CMV serostatus. The sequencing pipeline was judged likely to have produced a cluster of highly shared sequence variants as a technical artifact. The study gave a list of more than 150 TCR beta chains associated with cytomegalovirus. Only TCR beta chains were sequenced in this cohort, and the absence of alpha or paired-chain data limited detectable features. The presence/absence analyses assumed that sequencing depth was roughly uniform across donors, and that assumption may not be true. In a later analysis, HLA-associated TCR beta chains were found to be more clonally expanded and to have lower generation probabilities than equally common non-associated chains. V-gene and J-gene trimming of TCR beta chains was associated with a missense DCLRE1C variant in a later genetic analysis, and the association was replicated in an independent cohort. A later analysis found that most CMV-associated TCR beta chains appeared HLA-restricted, with HLA associations seemingly driven largely by CMV exposure. The classifier was reported to diagnose cytomegalovirus status with high specificity and sensitivity in both the original cohort and the validation cohort. In an earlier analysis of approximately 590 of the donors, most TCR beta V segments were observed in productive rearrangements about 87% or about 30% of the time, broadly matching IMGT annotations. Several of the top co-occurrence clusters appeared to be linked to parvovirus B19, influenza, CMV and Epstein-Barr virus, according to a later analysis. Strong co-occurrence of HLA alleles, especially DR and DQ, made assigning TCR associations to individual alleles difficult. While some public TCRs were present in many individuals, most TCR sequences turned up only very rarely across donors. In vitro tests confirmed that a few of the cytomegalovirus-associated TCR beta chains recognize cytomegalovirus antigens. A further reported finding was that TCR beta sequences accurately predicted the HLA-A and HLA-B alleles for most subjects in the first cohort. Compared with the roughly 720-donor mean, donors in an Asian-associated ancestry cluster had fewer N-insertions in productive TCRs, according to a later genetic analysis. In a later analysis, TCR association rates were found to vary across HLA loci, with the most associated TCRs seen for DRB1 alleles and the fewest for HLA-C alleles.

The table lists this clone with a count of one. Its antigen has not been determined. Per-base quality was not reported, and no clone a single base away is much larger than it. Library preparation employed the immunoSEQ multiplex PCR assay. For the multiplex PCR, a mixture combining 60 forward primers for TCR Vbeta segments and 13 reverse primers for TCR Jbeta segments was used. The CDR3 region of rearranged TCR beta genes was amplified from genomic DNA with a multiplex PCR assay. Amplified TCR beta libraries were sequenced as 87-base-pair reads on the Illumina HiSeq System. In the source study's methods: Across the 666 repertoires, a later analysis counted about 81 million unique TCR beta chains, around 10 million of which were shared by at least two donors. To remove PCR and sequencing errors, raw reads were error-corrected and collapsed into unique sequences using a nearest-neighbor algorithm that merged closely related sequences. V, D and J gene segments were assigned by aligning CDR3 sequences to IMGT reference sequences. For a sequence to be retained, at least a six-nucleotide match to both a V gene segment and a J gene segment was required. A rearrangement counted as productive if the CDR3 had no stop codons and remained in frame with V and J, and every other rearrangement counted as non-productive. Following IMGT convention, CDR3 was defined as the stretch from the second conserved V-encoded cysteine up to the conserved J-encoded phenylalanine. In an earlier analysis of 587 of the donors, sequences lacking an unambiguous match to a single V gene segment were excluded. An earlier analysis of several hundred of the donors called V segments functional above 56.7% productive rearrangements and segregating when the between-donor standard deviation exceeded 5%. To diagnose cytomegalovirus status from the catalog of TCR beta chain sequences, a statistical classification framework was built. In a later analysis, V and J genes were assigned by comparing TCR nucleotide sequences against IMGT/GENE-DB human TR gene sequences. The TCRdist pipeline was used in a later analysis to assign CDR3 sequences and most-parsimonious VDJ recombination scenarios. In a later analysis, every TCR beta chain was defined by the combination of its CDR3 amino acid sequence and its V-gene family, and reads without a unique V-gene family were dropped. To address suspected cross-contamination and a sequencing artifact, a later analysis removed approximately 590 highly shared, low-generation-probability nucleotide sequences. In a later analysis, a clonal expansion index for each public chain was calculated from normalized within-repertoire ranks of inferred template counts. In a later analysis, generation probabilities were computed using a VDJ recombination model fitted to out-of-frame rearrangements, and the results were checked against IGoR. Hypergeometric tests were used in a later analysis to score TCR-TCR, TCR-HLA and TCR-CMV co-occurrence, with a repertoire-size bias correction applied to the TCR pairs. To estimate false discovery rates, a later analysis permuted the HLA or CMV assignments 20 times. In a later analysis, co-occurring TCRs were grouped with DBSCAN, and TCRdist sequence similarity was added when clustering was performed within HLA-allele-positive subsets. Repertoires with fewer than 30,000 or more than 120,000 public chains, plus five repertoires with anomalous nucleotide sharing, were excluded from co-occurrence clustering. Imported from immuneACCESS, the table was reduced by TCRdb to in-frame sequences with V and J called. These copies leave out some clones; in studies compared against another copy, an unresolved V gene accounts for under half, and the cause of the remainder is not known. The V and J calls and the clone size are those of that table, but D and trimming were determined from the DNA. The sample profile shows 150,000 to 200,000 clones; roughly 84% of them were found once. 0.25% to 0.3% of the sample goes to the ten largest clones.

The cohort comprised some 680 healthy bone marrow donors. All cohort members were sampled while nominally healthy, although unrecorded immune exposures were likely present. The donor was CMV seronegative and belonged to the group of 320 or so seronegative cohort members. A peripheral blood sample was collected from each donor, and TCR beta sequencing was performed on peripheral blood mononuclear cells. The Qiagen DNeasy Blood Extraction Kit was used to extract genomic DNA from the blood cell samples. Sequences SGHTA (CDR1) and FQGNSA (CDR2) are obtained from the germline V gene. V is reduced by 5 bases and J by 4 bases, leaving a spacing of 17 bases between them. The CDR3, cysteine through phenylalanine, is 15 amino acids long. Only the CDR3 region is kept as DNA, spanning 45 bases read in frame from base 1.

The sample taken for sequencing was PBMCs. This chain joins TRBV7-2 to TRBJ1-2; a tentative D match to TRBD1 spans 6 bases. This receptor was identified in a boy aged 5-17 years in good health and CMV-seronegative. The nucleotide sequence is given as TGTGCCAGCAGCCCCGAGGGGGGGAGCTGCTATGGCTACACCTTC. Translated, it reads CASSPEGGSCYGYTF.